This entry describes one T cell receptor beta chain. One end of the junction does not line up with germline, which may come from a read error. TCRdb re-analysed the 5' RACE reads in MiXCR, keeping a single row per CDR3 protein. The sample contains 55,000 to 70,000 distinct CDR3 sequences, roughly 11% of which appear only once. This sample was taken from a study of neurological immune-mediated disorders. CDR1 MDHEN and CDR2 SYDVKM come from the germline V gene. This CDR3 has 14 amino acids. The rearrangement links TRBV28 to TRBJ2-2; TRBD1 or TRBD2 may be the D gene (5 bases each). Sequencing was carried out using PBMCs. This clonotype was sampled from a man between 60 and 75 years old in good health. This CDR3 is CASSLGGDTGDLFF. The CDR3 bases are TGTGCCAGCAGTTTGGGCGGTGACACCGGGGACCTGTTTTTT.